This T cell receptor beta chain originates from a study of molecular identifiers for immune sequencing clone quantification. Study-wide points: Same-barcode identical TCR molecules could make highly expanded clones look smaller than they are.

Concerning this clonotype itself: Antigen specificity is unknown. The CDR3 carries no conserved terminal phenylalanine or tryptophan, so it likely arises from a read error. The DNA is left out, because the CDR3 cannot be placed on it with certainty; the CDR3 is given as TCRdb lists it.

Libraries for naive CD8 T cells, which were made from roughly 21,000 to 960,000 sorted cells, drew on 10%, 30% or 50% of the RNA. The CD8+CD4-CCR7+CD45RA+ phenotype defined the sorted naive CD8 T cells. Previously described methods and listed TCR primers were used for bulk TCR libraries. From the PCR reads, TCRdb called clonotypes with MiXCR, one entry per CDR3 protein. Here the sample spans around 65,000 distinct CDR3 sequences, about a fifth being singletons. Germline loops: CDR1 SEHNR, CDR2 FQNEAQ (reference sequence). Including both end residues, the CDR3 is 16 amino acids long. The chain carries TRBV7-9 and TRBJ1-1. Sequences were obtained from naive CD8+ T cells from blood, with Jurkat cell RNA spiked in. As to subset: FACS-sorted CD8+CD4-CCR7+CD45RA+ naive T cells. The sequence was obtained from a human donor in good health. Some libraries in this study had Jurkat cell RNA spiked in. CDR3 loop: CASSDRTAPEGTEASL.